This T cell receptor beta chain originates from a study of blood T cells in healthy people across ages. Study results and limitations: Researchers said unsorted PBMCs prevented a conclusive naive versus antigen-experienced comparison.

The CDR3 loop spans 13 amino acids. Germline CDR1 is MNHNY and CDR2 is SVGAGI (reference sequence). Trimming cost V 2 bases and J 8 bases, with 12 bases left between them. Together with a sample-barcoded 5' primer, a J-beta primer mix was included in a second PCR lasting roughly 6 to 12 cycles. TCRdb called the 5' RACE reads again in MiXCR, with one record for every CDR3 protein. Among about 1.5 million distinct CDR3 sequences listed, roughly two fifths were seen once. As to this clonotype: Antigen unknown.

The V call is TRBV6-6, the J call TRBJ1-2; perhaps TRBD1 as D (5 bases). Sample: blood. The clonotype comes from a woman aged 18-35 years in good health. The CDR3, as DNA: TGTGCCAGCAGTTACGGGCAGGGTGTGGGCTACACCTTC. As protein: CASSYGQGVGYTF.